A single count supports the clone carrying this TCR beta chain. The sample is drawn from a study of technical replicates of blood from several donors. The assay was immunoSEQ multiplex PCR, and TCRdb's table has in-frame clones only and misses some. This repertoire shows about 98,000 clones, more than 90% found once; its top ten account for over 0.2%. V was clipped by 4 bases and J by 3 bases, with 19 bases between them. The CDR3 runs to 16 residues. The germline V gene encodes CDR1 WNHNN and CDR2 SYGVQD (reference sequence). The rearrangement uses TRBV10-1 and TRBJ2-7, with D maybe TRBD1 (6 bases). Sequenced sample: T cells isolated from PBMCs. The TCR was taken from a human donor in good health. CDR3 coding DNA: TGCGCCAGCAGTGGTCCTTCGACAGGAGGCCACTACGAGCAGTACTTC. It codes for CASSGPSTGGHYEQYF.